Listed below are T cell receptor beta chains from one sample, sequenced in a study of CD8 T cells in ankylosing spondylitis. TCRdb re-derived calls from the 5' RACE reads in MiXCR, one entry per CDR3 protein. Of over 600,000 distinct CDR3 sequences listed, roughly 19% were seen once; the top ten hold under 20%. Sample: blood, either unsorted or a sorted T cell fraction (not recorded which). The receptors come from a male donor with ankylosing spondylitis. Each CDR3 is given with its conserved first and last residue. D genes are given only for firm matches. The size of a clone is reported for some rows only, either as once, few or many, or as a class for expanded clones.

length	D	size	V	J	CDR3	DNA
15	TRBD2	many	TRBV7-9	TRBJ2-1	CASSQTSGGYNEQFF	TGTGCCAGCAGCCAGACTAGCGGGGGATACAATGAGCAGTTCTTC
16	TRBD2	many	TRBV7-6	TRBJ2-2	CASSLVGLAGAGELFF	TGTGCCAGCAGCTTAGTGGGACTAGCGGGTGCCGGGGAGCTGTTTTTT
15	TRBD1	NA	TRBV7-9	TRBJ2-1	CASSPQTGQWPEQFF	TGTGCCAGCAGCCCGCAGACAGGGCAATGGCCTGAGCAGTTCTTC
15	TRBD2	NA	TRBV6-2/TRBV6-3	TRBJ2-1	CASSSTSGRENEQFF	TGTGCCAGCAGCAGCACTAGCGGGAGGGAGAATGAGCAGTTCTTC
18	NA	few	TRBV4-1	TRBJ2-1	CASSQDYGGRTPYNEQFF	TGCGCCAGCAGCCAAGATTACGGGGGCCGGACCCCCTACAATGAGCAGTTCTTC
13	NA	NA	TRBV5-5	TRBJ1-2	CASSLASDAGYTF	TGTGCCAGCAGCTTGGCGTCTGATGCTGGCTACACCTTC
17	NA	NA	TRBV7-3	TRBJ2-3	CASSLKGGTGPTDTQYF	TGTGCCAGCAGCTTAAAAGGAGGTACAGGGCCCACAGATACGCAGTATTTT
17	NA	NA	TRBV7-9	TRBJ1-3	CASSPFTGTVSGNTIYF	TGTGCCAGCAGCCCTTTTACAGGGACCGTCTCTGGAAACACCATATATTTT
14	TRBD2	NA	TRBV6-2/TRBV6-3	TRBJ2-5	CASSTGTSGWTQYF	TGTGCCAGCAGTACCGGGACTAGCGGGTGGACCCAGTACTTC
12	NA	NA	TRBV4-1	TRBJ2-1	CASSPHNNEQFF	TGCGCCAGCAGCCCTCATAACAATGAGCAGTTCTTC
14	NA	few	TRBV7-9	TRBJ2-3	CASSLAATTDTQYF	TGTGCCAGCAGCTTAGCGGCCACCACAGATACGCAGTATTTT
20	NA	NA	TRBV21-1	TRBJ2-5	CASSPQAEREDAERQETQYF	TGTGCCAGCAGCCCACAGGCTGAGCGGGAGGATGCAGAAAGGCAAGAGACCCAGTACTTC
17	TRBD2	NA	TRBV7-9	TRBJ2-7	CASSSQTPGLGRSEQYF	TGTGCCAGCAGCTCCCAAACGCCGGGACTAGGCCGTTCGGAGCAGTACTTC
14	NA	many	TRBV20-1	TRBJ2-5	CSARATGYQETQYF	TGCAGTGCTAGAGCTACGGGTTATCAAGAGACCCAGTACTTC
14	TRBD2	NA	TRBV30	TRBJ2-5	CAWSDTSGVWTQYF	TGTGCCTGGAGTGATACTAGCGGTGTTTGGACCCAGTACTTC
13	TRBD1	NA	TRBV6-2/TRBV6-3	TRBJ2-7	CASKGAASYEQYF	TGTGCCAGCAAGGGGGCAGCATCCTACGAGCAGTACTTC